This section outlines one T cell receptor (beta chain) sequence together with its context. V lost 1 base, J lost 5 bases, and 9 bases stayed unmatched. Germline lookup yields CDR1 SGHVS and CDR2 FQNEAQ. The CDR3 loop spans 16 amino acids. This record comes from a study of CD8 T cells in Susac syndrome. Turning to the study itself: At the time their blood was drawn, patients with Susac syndrome were either therapy-naive, on corticosteroids (with some of them also receiving intravenous immunoglobulin), or on intravenous immunoglobulin alone.

TCR beta sequences were obtained from blood CD8+ and CD4+ T cells. Negative isolation yielded the CD8+ and CD4+ T cells, while FACS enriched the TEMRA cells. When the RNA was reverse transcribed, random hexamers were used with an input of about 0.5 to 1 ug. The method of amplification for TCR beta CDR3 was immunoSEQ multiplex PCR, covering 54 Vbeta and 13 Jbeta. In TCRdb, the immunoSEQ multiplex PCR reads were re-called with MiXCR into one record per CDR3 protein. The table has roughly 200,000 distinct CDR3 sequences, around 94% seen once. The source of this sequence is a human donor with Susac syndrome. The V call is TRBV7-8, the J call TRBJ2-7, with 9 bases lining up with TRBD2. Sequencing input: CD4+ T cells from PBMCs. The CDR3 nucleotides read TGTGCCAGCAGCTTAGAGACTAGCGGCGTCTGGCACGAGCAGTACTTC. Its protein product is CASSLETSGVWHEQYF.